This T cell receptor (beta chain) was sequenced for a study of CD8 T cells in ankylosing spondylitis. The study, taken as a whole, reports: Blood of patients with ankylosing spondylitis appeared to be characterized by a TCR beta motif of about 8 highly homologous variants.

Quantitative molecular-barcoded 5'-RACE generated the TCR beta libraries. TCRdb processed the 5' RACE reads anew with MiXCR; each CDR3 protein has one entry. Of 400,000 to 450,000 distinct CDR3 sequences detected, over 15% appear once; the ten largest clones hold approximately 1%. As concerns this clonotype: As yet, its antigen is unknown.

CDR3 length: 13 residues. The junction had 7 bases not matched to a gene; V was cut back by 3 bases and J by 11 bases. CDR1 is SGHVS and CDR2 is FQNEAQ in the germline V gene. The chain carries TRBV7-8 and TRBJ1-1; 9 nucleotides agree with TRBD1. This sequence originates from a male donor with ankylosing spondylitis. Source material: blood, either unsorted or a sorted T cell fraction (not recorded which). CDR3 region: CASSLETGGKAFF. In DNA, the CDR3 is TGTGCCAGCAGCTTGGAGACAGGGGGGAAGGCTTTCTTT.